These 13 T cell receptor beta chains were all obtained from the same sample, sequenced in a study of T-cell memory formation after mild COVID-19. In TCRdb, the 5' RACE reads were re-called with MiXCR into one record per CDR3 protein. The top ten clones hold more than 20% of a sample with a few hundred thousand distinct CDR3 sequences, 15% to 20% of them seen once. Sequenced input: PBMCs or a T cell subset sorted from them (not recorded which). These receptor sequences come from a man between 18 and 35 years old who had mild COVID-19 (a few samples of this study predate the infection). Cell type and time point are not known.

The chain has TRBV7-9 and TRBJ2-5; D unclear. V lost 7 bases and J 0 bases, leaving 6 bases between the germline ends. Germline CDR1 SEHNR, CDR2 FQNEAQ (reference sequence). This CDR3 is 12 amino acids long. CDR3: CASTLDQETQYF. As DNA, the CDR3 is TGTGCCAGCACCCTGGACCAAGAGACCCAGTACTTC.

There are a few counts of this clonotype. The genes are TRBV4-2 and TRBJ1-1; 9 positions match TRBD1. The CDR3 runs 14 residues. Per germline, CDR1 LGHNA and CDR2 YNFKEQ. The trim removed 1 base at V and 5 bases at J, leaving 2 bases unmatched. CDR3 sequence reads: CASSQVGTGTEAFF. DNA for the CDR3: TGTGCCAGCAGCCAAGTTGGGACAGGGACTGAAGCTTTCTTT.

V usage is TRBV6-5 and J usage is TRBJ1-2; 7 bases are shared with TRBD1. CDR1 is MNHEY and CDR2 is SVGAGI in the germline V gene. The CDR3 covers 13 residues. Losses at the gene ends were 2 bases for V and 8 bases for J; bases not matched to a gene: 5. CDR3: CASSYGDRRGYTF. The CDR3 DNA reads TGTGCCAGCAGTTACGGGGACAGAAGAGGCTACACCTTC.

V and J are TRBV6-1 and TRBJ2-3, with D possibly matching TRBD1 (6 bases). V was cut by 7 bases and J by 2 bases, with 19 bases left in between. From germline, CDR1 is MNHNS and CDR2 SASEGT. CDR3 size: 16 residues. The CDR3 region has the DNA TGTGCCAGCATCATTTGGGGCAGGGGTACCACAGATACGCAGTATTTT. It is translated as CASIIWGRGTTDTQYF.

V is TRBV7-2 and J is TRBJ1-1; D call uncertain. The germline gives CDR1 SGHTA, CDR2 FQGNSA. Trimming removed 7 bases at V and 6 bases at J, with 18 bases between. This CDR3 has 14 amino acids. The CDR3 is CASNLIDNAAEAFF. CDR3 in DNA: TGTGCCAGCAACCTTATTGATAATGCCGCTGAAGCTTTCTTT.

This clonotype came up a few times. The J gene is TRBJ2-3, the V gene TRBV6-2 or TRBV6-3; D is undetermined. The CDR3 sequence is 16 residues long. Trimming stripped 3 bases from V and 4 bases from J, with 17 bases between. Looked up from germline, CDR1 is MNHEY and CDR2 is SVGEGT. The CDR3 nucleotides are TGTGCCAGCAGTTATGGTGCAGGTTCAAGCGCAGATACGCAGTATTTT. It is translated as CASSYGAGSSADTQYF.

Comment on this clonotype: Its ends do not fully match the called genes, so a read error is possible. The V gene is TRBV5-6, the J gene TRBJ1-2; D may be TRBD1 (5 bases). The germline V gene encodes CDR1 SGHDT and CDR2 YYEEEE. CDR3 size: 16 residues. The CDR3 sequence: CASSLIQASGYYGYTF. The CDR3 DNA reads as TGTGCCAGCAGCTTGATACAGGCTTCGGGATACTACGGCTACACCTTC.

The chain combines TRBV6-2 or TRBV6-3 with TRBJ1-5; D gene ambiguous. This CDR3 contains 15 residues. Germline CDR1 reads MNHEY; CDR2 reads SVGEGT. Trimming shortened V by 6 bases and J by 0 bases, and 12 bases separated the two germline ends. CDR3 coding DNA: TGTGCCAGCAGCCGCAGGAGAGATAGCAATCAGCCCCAGCATTTT. Translating gives CASSRRRDSNQPQHF.

This clonotype was recorded a few times. CDR3: CASSPKRDRERSYNSPLHF. The CDR3 DNA reads as TGTGCCAGCAGCCCTAAGCGGGACAGGGAGAGGTCCTATAATTCACCCCTCCACTTT. The rearrangement links TRBV7-9 to TRBJ1-6; 9 bases align to TRBD1. Germline assignment: CDR1 SEHNR and CDR2 FQNEAQ (reference sequence). This CDR3 contains 19 residues. V lost 5 bases, J lost 1 base, and 12 bases stayed unmatched. Variable domain in full (rest from reference TRBV7-9 and TRBJ1-6): DTGVSQNPRHKITKRGQNVTFRCDPISEHNRLYWYRQTLGQGPEFLTYFQNEAQLEKSRLLSDRFSAERPKGSFSTLEIQRTEQGDSAMYLCASSPKRDRERSYNSPLHFGNGTRLTVT.

The J gene is TRBJ1-5, the V gene TRBV6-2 or TRBV6-3, with 7 bases lining up with TRBD1. CDR1 MNHEY and CDR2 SVGEGT come from the germline V gene. The CDR3 sequence is 13 residues long. V trimming: 7 bases; J trimming: 6 bases; junction bases outside the gene matches: 6. The CDR3, as DNA: TGTGCCAGCACTCCGGACAGGTCTCAGCCCCAGCATTTT. Translating gives CASTPDRSQPQHF.

The chain links TRBV9 to TRBJ1-6; possibly TRBD1 for D (6 bases). The CDR3 consists of 14 residues. The germline V and J ends were trimmed by 0 bases and 7 bases, with 8 bases remaining between them. The germline V gene has CDR1 SGDLS and CDR2 YYNGEE. CDR3 DNA sequence: TGTGCCAGCAGCGTAGCAGGGGCCAATTCACCCCTCCACTTT. This sequence encodes CASSVAGANSPLHF.

This clonotype was detected only a few times. V and J are TRBV7-7 and TRBJ2-3, with a tentative D call TRBD2 (6 bases). The CDR3 has 14 residues. The germline V gene encodes CDR1 SSHAT and CDR2 FNYEAQ (reference sequence). CDR3 coding DNA: TGTGCTAGCGCTAGCGCCCCAGGTTTCGATACGCAGTATTTT. Its translation: CASASAPGFDTQYF.

The chain carries TRBV4-3 and TRBJ2-7; D is unclear. The V and J ends lost 1 base and 0 bases respectively, with 10 bases between them. Germline V gene data show CDR1 as LGHNA and CDR2 as YSLEER. This CDR3 contains 15 residues. In nucleotides, the CDR3 is TGCGCCAGCAGCCAAGTCATCGCCAGCTCCTACGAGCAGTACTTC. Amino acids: CASSQVIASSYEQYF.